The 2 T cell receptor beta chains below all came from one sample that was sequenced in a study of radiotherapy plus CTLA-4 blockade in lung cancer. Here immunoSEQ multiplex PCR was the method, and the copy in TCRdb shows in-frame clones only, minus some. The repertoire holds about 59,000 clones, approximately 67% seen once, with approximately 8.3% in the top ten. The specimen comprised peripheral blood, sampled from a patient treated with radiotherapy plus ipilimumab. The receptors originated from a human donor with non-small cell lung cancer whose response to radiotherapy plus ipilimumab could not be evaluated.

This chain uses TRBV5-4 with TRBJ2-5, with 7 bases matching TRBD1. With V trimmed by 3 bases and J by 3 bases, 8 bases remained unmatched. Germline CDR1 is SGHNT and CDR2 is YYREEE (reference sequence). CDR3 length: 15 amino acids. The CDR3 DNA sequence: TGTGCCAGCAGCTCCCCACGAGACAGGGAAGAGACCCAGTACTTC. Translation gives CASSSPRDREETQYF. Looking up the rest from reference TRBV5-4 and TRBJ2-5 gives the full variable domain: ETGVTQSPTHLIKTRGQQVTLRCSSQSGHNTVSWYQQALGQGPQFIFQYYREEENGRGNFPPRFSGLQFPNYSSELNVNALELDDSALYLCASSSPRDREETQYFGPGTRLLVL.

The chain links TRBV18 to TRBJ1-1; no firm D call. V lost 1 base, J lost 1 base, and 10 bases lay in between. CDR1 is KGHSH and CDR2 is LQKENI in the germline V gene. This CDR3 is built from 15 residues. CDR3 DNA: TGTGCCAGCTCACCACGAAGAACGGGGAACACTGAAGCTTTCTTT. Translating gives CASSPRRTGNTEAFF.